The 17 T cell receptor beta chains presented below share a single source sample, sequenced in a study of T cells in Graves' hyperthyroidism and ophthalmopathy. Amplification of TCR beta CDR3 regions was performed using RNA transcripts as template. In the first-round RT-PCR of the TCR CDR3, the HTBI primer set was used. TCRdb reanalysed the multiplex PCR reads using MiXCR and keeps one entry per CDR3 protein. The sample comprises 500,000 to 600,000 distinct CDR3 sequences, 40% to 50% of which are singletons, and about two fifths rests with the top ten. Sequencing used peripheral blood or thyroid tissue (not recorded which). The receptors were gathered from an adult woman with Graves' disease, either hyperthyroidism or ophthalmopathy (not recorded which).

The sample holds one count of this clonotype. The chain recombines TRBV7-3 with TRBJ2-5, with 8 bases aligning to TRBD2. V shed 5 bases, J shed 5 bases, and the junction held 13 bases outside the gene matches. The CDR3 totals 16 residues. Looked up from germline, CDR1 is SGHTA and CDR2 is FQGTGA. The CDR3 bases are TGTGCCAGCAGCCACCGTGGGCGGGGGGTCGGCGAGACCCAGTACTTC. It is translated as CASSHRGRGVGETQYF.

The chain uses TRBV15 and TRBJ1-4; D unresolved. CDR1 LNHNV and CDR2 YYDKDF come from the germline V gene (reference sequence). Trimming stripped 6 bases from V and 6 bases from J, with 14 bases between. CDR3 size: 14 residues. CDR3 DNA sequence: TGTGCCACCAGTCCAAGAAGGATGGATGAAAAACTGTTTTTT. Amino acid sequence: CATSPRRMDEKLFF.

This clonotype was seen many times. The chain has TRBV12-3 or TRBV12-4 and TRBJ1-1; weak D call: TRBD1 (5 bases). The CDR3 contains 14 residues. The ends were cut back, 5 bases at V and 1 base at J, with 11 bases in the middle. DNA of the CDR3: TGTGCCAGCAGTCCCTCAGGGACGAACACTGAAGCTTTCTTT. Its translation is CASSPSGTNTEAFF.

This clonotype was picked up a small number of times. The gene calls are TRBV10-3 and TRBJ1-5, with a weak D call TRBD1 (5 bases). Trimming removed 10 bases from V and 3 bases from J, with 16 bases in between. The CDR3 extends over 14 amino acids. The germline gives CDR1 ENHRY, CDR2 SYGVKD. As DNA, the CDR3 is TGTGCCACGGGCGACAGTCCGCTCAATCAGCCCCAGCATTTT. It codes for CATGDSPLNQPQHF.

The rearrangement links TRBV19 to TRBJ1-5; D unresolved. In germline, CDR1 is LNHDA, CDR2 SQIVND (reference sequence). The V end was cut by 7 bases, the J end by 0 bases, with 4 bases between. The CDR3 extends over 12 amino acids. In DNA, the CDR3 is TGTGCCAGTACACGTAGCAATCAGCCCCAGCATTTT. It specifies CASTRSNQPQHF.

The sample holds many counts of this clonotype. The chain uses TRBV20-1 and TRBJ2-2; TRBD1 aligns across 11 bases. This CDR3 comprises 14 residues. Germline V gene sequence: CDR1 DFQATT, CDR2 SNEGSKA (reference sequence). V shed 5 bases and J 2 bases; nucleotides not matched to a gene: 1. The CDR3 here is CSAGQGANTGELFF. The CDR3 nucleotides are TGCAGTGCTGGACAGGGGGCAAACACCGGGGAGCTGTTTTTT.

CDR3 sequence reads: CASRRAEQGGTEAFF. The CDR3 DNA reads TGTGCCAGCAGACGGGCGGAACAGGGAGGCACTGAAGCTTTCTTT. The gene calls are TRBV25-1 and TRBJ1-1, with D possibly TRBD1 on 6 matching bases. V shed 6 bases and J shed 4 bases, with 18 bases lying between them. Germline V gene sequence: CDR1 MGHDK, CDR2 SYGVNS. The CDR3 has 15 amino acids.

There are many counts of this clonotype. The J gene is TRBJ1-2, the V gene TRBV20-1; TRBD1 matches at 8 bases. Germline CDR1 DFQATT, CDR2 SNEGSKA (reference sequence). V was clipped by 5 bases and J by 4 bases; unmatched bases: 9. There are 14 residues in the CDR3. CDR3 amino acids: CSAPSLDRGYGYTF. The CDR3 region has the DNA TGCAGTGCTCCTTCCCTAGACAGGGGCTATGGCTACACCTTC.

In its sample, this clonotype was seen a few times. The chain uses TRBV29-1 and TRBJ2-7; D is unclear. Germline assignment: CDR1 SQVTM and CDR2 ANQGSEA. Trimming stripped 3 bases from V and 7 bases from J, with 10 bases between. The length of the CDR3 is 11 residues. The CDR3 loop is CSVDVGYEQYF. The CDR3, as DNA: TGCAGCGTTGATGTGGGGTATGAGCAGTACTTC.

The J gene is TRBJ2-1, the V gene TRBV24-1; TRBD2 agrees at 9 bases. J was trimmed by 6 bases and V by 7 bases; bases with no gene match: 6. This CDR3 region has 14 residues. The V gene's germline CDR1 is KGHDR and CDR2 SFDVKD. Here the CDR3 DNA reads TGTGCCACCAGCCTAGCGGGACCACTCAATGAGCAGTTCTTC. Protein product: CATSLAGPLNEQFF.

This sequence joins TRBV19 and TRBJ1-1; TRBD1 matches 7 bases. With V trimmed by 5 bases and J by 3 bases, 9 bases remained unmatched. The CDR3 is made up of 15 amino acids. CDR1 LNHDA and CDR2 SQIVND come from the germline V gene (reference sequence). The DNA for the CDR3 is TGTGCCAGTAGTGGCAGGGGGTTGCTGTACACTGAAGCTTTCTTT. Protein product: CASSGRGLLYTEAFF.

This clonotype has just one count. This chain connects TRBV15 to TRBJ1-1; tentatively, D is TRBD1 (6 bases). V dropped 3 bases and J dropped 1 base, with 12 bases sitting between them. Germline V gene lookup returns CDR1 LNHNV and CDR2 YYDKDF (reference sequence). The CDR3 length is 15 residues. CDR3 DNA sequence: TGTGCCACCAGCAGTTATGGGGGGCGGAACACTGAAGCTTTCTTT. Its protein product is CATSSYGGRNTEAFF.

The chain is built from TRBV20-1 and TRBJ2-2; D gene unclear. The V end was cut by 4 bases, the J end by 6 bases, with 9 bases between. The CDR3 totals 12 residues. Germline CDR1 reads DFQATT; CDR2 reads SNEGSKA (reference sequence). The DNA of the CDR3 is TGCAGTGCTACCCCGATCGCCGGGGAGCTGTTTTTT. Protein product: CSATPIAGELFF.

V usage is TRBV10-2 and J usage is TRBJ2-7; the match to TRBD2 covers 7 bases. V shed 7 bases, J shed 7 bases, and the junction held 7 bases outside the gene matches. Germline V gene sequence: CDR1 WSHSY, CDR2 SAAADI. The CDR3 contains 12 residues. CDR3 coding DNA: TGCGCCAGCAATTGGGGGGAGGGGGAGCAGTACTTC. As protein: CASNWGEGEQYF.

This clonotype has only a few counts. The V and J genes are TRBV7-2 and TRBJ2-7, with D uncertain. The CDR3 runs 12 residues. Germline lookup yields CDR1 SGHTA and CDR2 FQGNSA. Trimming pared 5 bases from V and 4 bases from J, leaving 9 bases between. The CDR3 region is CASSPPGYEQYF. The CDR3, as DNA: TGTGCCAGCAGCCCCCCTGGGTACGAGCAGTACTTC.

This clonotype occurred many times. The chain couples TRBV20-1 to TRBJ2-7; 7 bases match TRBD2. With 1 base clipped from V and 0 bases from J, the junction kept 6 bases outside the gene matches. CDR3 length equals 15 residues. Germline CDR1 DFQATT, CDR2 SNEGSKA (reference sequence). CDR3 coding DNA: TGCAGTGCTAGAGTCAGCGGGGTGAGCTCCTACGAGCAGTACTTC. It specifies CSARVSGVSSYEQYF.

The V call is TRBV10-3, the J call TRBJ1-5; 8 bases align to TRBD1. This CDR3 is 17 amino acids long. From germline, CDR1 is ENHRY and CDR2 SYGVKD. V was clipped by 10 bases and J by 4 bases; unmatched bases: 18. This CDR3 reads CATGQGSARRVNQPQHF. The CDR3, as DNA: TGTGCCACAGGACAGGGATCCGCCAGACGGGTAAATCAGCCCCAGCATTTT.